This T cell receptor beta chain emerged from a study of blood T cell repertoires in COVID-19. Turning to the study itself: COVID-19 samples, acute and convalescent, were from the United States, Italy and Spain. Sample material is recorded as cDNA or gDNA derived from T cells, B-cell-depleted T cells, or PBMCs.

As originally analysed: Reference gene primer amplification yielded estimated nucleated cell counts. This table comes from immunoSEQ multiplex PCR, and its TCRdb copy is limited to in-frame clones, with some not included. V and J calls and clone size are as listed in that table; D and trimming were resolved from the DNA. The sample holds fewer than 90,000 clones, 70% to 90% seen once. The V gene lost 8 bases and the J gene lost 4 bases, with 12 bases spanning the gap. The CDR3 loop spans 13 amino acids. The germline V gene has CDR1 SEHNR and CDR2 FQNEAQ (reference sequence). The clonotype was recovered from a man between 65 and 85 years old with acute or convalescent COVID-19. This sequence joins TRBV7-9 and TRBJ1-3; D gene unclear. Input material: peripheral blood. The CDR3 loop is CASERPEGNTIYF. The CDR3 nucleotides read TGTGCCAGCGAGAGGCCCGAAGGAAACACCATATATTTT.